This T cell receptor (beta chain) is drawn from a study of T cell responses to AZD1222 COVID-19 vaccine. TCRdb keeps only in-frame clones here, not all; method: immunoSEQ multiplex PCR. The sample has some 130,000 clones; 90% are singletons. Study findings and constraints: Donors, mostly white British, included more females; clonal diversity was possibly underestimated. CD4 TCRs associated with vaccination spanned spike, dominating at 160-218 and 743-854.

In the case of this clone: Its antigen is still unknown.

CDR1 LGHNA and CDR2 YSLEER come from the germline V gene. The CDR3 runs to 15 residues. V lost 0 bases, J lost 6 bases, and 14 bases lay in between. The chain links TRBV4-3 to TRBJ1-1; possibly TRBD1 for D (5 bases). The clonotype comes from an adult in good health. Here the sequenced sample was peripheral blood, taken on day 0 of AZD1222 vaccination. CDR3 amino acids: CASSQDPGSKSEAFF. The CDR3 DNA reads TGCGCCAGCAGCCAAGATCCAGGGTCTAAGTCTGAAGCTTTCTTT.